The source of this TCR beta chain is a study of blood T cell repertoires in COVID-19. In the study overall: Samples came from the United States, Italy and Spain, spanning acute and convalescent COVID-19. The cDNA or gDNA used as material had been derived from T cells, B-cell-depleted T cells, or PBMCs.

Germline V gene sequence: CDR1 SGHDT, CDR2 YYEEEE. The ends were cut back, 1 base at V and 2 bases at J, with 15 bases in the middle. This CDR3 region has 17 residues. Original analysis: Researchers report that nucleated cell counts were estimated from reference gene primer amplification. Repertoires were generated with immunoSEQ multiplex PCR, while TCRdb's copy carries only in-frame clones and drops some. That table is the source of V, J and clone size, and D and trimming were worked out from the DNA. The table lists some 180,000 clones, about 90% of them singletons. The sequencing sample was made of peripheral blood. V is TRBV5-6 and J is TRBJ1-4, with D possibly being TRBD1 (6 bases). The TCR comes from a man in his 70s with active or convalescent COVID-19. The CDR3 DNA is TGTGCCAGCAGCTTGTCTTCTGTGGGACATACTAATGAAAAACTGTTTTTT. Protein product: CASSLSSVGHTNEKLFF. Combining the CDR3 with reference TRBV5-6 and TRBJ1-4 gives the whole variable domain DAGVTQSPTHLIKTRGQQVTLRCSPKSGHDTVSWYQQALGQGPQFIFQYYEEEERQRGNFPDRFSGHQFPNYSSELNVNALLLGDSALYLCASSLSSVGHTNEKLFFGSGTQLSVL.